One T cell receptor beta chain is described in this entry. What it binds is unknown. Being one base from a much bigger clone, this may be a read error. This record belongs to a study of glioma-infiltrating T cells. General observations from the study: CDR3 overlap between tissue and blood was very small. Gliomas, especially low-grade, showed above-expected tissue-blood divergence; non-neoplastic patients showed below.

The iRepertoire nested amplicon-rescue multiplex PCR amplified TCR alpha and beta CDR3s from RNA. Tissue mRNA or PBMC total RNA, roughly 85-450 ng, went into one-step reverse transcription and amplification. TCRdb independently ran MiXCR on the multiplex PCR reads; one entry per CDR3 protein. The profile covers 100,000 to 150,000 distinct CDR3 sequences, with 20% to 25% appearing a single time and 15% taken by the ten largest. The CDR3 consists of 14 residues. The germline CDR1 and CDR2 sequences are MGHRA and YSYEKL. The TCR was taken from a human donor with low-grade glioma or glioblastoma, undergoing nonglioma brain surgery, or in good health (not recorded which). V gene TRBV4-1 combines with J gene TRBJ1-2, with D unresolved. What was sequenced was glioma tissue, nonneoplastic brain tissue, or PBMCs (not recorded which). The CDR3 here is CASTIIGRNYGCTF. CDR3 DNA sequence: TGCGCCAGCACCATTATAGGACGGAACTATGGCTGCACCTTC.